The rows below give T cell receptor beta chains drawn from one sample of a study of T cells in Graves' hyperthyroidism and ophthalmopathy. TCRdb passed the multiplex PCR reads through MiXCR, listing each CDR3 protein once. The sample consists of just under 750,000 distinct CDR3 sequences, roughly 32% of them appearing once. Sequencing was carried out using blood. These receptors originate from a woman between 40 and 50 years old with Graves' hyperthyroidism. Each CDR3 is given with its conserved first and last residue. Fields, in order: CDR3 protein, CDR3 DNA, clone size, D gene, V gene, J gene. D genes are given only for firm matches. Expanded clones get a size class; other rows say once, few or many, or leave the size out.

CDR3aa: CASGGRTTQEAFF
CDR3nt: TGCGCCAGCGGGGGCAGAACAACGCAAGAAGCTTTCTTT
abundance: once
d_gene: NA
v_gene: TRBV4-3
j_gene: TRBJ1-1

CDR3aa: CASSPRTSGGAYEQYF
CDR3nt: TGTGCCAGCAGCCCGAGGACTAGCGGGGGGGCCTACGAGCAGTACTTC
abundance: NA
d_gene: TRBD2
v_gene: TRBV7-2
j_gene: TRBJ2-7

CDR3aa: CAISTSGSKDGTF
CDR3nt: TGTGCCATCAGTACTAGCGGGAGTAAGGACGGAACCTTC
abundance: few
d_gene: TRBD2
v_gene: TRBV10-3
j_gene: TRBJ2-6

CDR3aa: CASRHLDGHYEAFF
CDR3nt: TGTGCCAGCAGACACCTCGACGGACACTATGAAGCTTTCTTT
abundance: NA
d_gene: NA
v_gene: TRBV25-1
j_gene: TRBJ1-1

CDR3aa: CASNTRSSGNTIYF
CDR3nt: TGTGCCAGCAACACTAGGAGCTCTGGAAACACCATATATTTT
abundance: NA
d_gene: NA
v_gene: TRBV7-2
j_gene: TRBJ1-3

CDR3aa: CASSDRGGGVAGNTIYF
CDR3nt: TGTGCCAGCAGCGACAGGGGCGGGGGAGTGGCTGGAAACACCATATATTTT
abundance: many
d_gene: TRBD1
v_gene: TRBV7-2
j_gene: TRBJ1-3

CDR3aa: CASSLGQGFSPLHF
CDR3nt: TGTGCCAGCAGCTTGGGACAGGGGTTCTCACCCCTCCACTTT
abundance: many
d_gene: TRBD1
v_gene: TRBV7-3
j_gene: TRBJ1-6

CDR3aa: CATGDSAGVRYF
CDR3nt: TGTGCCACCGGGGACTCAGCGGGGGTGCGGTACTTC
abundance: many
d_gene: TRBD2
v_gene: TRBV24-1
j_gene: TRBJ2-7

CDR3aa: CASTKGDPRYEQYF
CDR3nt: TGTGCCAGCACCAAGGGTGACCCCCGGTACGAGCAGTACTTC
abundance: NA
d_gene: NA
v_gene: TRBV25-1
j_gene: TRBJ2-7

CDR3aa: CASSLEYEGEKLFF
CDR3nt: TGTGCCAGCAGCTTAGAGTACGAGGGTGAAAAACTGTTTTTT
abundance: few
d_gene: NA
v_gene: TRBV7-9
j_gene: TRBJ1-4

CDR3aa: CASSLTGGLGAFF
CDR3nt: TGTGCCAGCAGTTTGACAGGGGGCCTGGGAGCTTTCTTT
abundance: NA
d_gene: TRBD1
v_gene: TRBV27
j_gene: TRBJ1-1

CDR3aa: CASTFSSTTDTQYF
CDR3nt: TGTGCCAGCACCTTTTCTTCCACCACAGATACGCAGTATTTT
abundance: NA
d_gene: NA
v_gene: TRBV12-3/TRBV12-4
j_gene: TRBJ2-3

CDR3aa: CASSLGPGLGVNYGYTF
CDR3nt: TGCGCCAGCAGCTTAGGTCCGGGACTAGGAGTTAACTATGGCTACACCTTC
abundance: NA
d_gene: NA
v_gene: TRBV7-9
j_gene: TRBJ1-2

CDR3aa: CASSPLSGQNEQFF
CDR3nt: TGTGCCAGCAGCCCCTTATCAGGCCAGAATGAGCAGTTCTTC
abundance: NA
d_gene: NA
v_gene: TRBV4-2
j_gene: TRBJ2-1

CDR3aa: CRFSGVSGSYEQYF
CDR3nt: TGCAGGTTTAGCGGAGTATCGGGTTCCTACGAGCAGTACTTC
abundance: NA
d_gene: NA
v_gene: TRBV29-1
j_gene: TRBJ2-7

CDR3aa: CASWGARKRNTIYF
CDR3nt: TGTGCCAGCTGGGGGGCCCGGAAAAGAAACACCATATATTTT
abundance: few
d_gene: NA
v_gene: TRBV2
j_gene: TRBJ1-3

CDR3aa: CASSQDGTPEKLFF
CDR3nt: TGCGCCAGCAGCCAAGACGGGACTCCCGAAAAACTGTTTTTT
abundance: NA
d_gene: NA
v_gene: TRBV4-3
j_gene: TRBJ1-4

CDR3aa: CASSQEVVPVGGQYF
CDR3nt: TGTGCCAGCAGCCAAGAGGTGGTGCCGGTGGGGGGCCAGTACTTC
abundance: many
d_gene: NA
v_gene: TRBV14
j_gene: TRBJ2-5